This T cell receptor beta chain emerged from a study of lymphopenia after photon versus proton radiotherapy. General study findings and limits: Photon-treated patients lost naive T cells and TCR diversity; proton-treated stayed stable. Post-nadir diversity loss with photons came from oligoclonal expansion, particularly CD8+ Temra cells. Larger post-nadir TCR diversity loss correlated inversely with survival in deceased patients.

Trimming at V came to 4 bases and at J to 6 bases, leaving 9 bases not matched to a gene. The CDR3 consists of 15 residues. Germline CDR1 MDHEN, CDR2 SYDVKM. On this clone itself: Its target is unknown.

TCRdb's copy holds only in-frame clones and misses some; the assay was immunoSEQ multiplex PCR. The sample has about 33,000 clones; about nine tenths are singletons. The specimen comprised peripheral blood, sampled from a patient treated with photon-based radiotherapy. The V and J genes are TRBV28 and TRBJ2-7; 10 bases map to TRBD2. The receptor was isolated from a woman aged 45-65 years with pancreatic cancer. The CDR3 loop is CASSSIAGGSSEQYF. The CDR3 DNA is TGTGCCAGCAGTTCAATAGCGGGAGGTTCTTCCGAGCAGTACTTC.